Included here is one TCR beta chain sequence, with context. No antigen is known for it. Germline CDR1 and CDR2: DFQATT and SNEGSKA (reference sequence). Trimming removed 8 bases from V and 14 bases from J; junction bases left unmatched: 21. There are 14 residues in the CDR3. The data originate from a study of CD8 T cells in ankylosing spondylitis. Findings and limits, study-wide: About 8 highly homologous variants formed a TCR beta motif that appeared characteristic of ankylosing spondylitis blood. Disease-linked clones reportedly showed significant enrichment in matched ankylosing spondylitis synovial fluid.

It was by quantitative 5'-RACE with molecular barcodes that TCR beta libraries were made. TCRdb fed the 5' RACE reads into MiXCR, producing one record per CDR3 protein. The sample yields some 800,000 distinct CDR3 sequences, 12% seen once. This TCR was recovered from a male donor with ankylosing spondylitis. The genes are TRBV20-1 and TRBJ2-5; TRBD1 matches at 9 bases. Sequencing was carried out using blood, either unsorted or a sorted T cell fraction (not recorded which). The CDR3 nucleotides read TGCAGTACGCCGTCGGGACAGGGTCAAAGGGGGCTCTACTTC. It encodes CSTPSGQGQRGLYF.